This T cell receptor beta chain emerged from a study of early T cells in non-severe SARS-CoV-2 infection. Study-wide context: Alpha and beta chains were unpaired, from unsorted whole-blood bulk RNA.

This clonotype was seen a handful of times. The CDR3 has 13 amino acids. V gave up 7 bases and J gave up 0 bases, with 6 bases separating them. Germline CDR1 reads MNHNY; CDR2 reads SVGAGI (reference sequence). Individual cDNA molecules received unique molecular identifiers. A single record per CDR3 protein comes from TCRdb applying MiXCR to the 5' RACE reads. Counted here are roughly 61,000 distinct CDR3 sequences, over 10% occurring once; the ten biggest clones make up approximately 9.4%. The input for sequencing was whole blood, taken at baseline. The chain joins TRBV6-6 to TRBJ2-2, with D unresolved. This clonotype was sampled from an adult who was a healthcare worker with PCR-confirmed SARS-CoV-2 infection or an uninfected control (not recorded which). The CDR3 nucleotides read TGTGCCAGCAAAATGCCGAACACCGGGGAGCTGTTTTTT. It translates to CASKMPNTGELFF.